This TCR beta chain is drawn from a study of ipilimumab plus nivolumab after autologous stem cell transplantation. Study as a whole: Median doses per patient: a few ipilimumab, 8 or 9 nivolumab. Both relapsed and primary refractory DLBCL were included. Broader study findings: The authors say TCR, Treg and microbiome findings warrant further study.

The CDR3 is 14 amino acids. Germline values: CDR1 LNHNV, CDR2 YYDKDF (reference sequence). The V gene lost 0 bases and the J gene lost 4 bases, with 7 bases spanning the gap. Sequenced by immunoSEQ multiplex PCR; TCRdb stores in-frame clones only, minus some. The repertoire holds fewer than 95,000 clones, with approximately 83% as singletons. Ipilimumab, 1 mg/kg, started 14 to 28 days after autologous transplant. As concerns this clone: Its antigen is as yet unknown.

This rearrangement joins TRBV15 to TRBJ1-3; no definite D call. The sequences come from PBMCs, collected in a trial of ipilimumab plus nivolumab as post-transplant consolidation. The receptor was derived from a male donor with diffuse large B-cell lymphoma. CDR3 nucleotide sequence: TGTGCCACCAGCAGAGATCGCGGCGGAAACACCATATATTTT. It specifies CATSRDRGGNTIYF.